This T cell receptor (beta chain) was sequenced in a study of blood T cell repertoires in COVID-19. With V trimmed by 5 bases and J by 6 bases, 6 bases remained unmatched. The CDR3 length is 13 residues. Germline V lookup: CDR1 SGHRS, CDR2 YFSETQ. TCRdb's copy holds only in-frame clones and misses some; the assay was immunoSEQ multiplex PCR. The top ten clones hold roughly 10% of a sample with around 130,000 clones, around 77% of them seen once. This TCR derives from a human donor in a cohort sampled during active COVID-19. The sequenced sample consisted of peripheral blood. The chain has TRBV5-1 and TRBJ2-3; 7 bases map to TRBD1. The CDR3: CASSSETGDTQYF. In DNA, the CDR3 is TGCGCCAGCAGTTCCGAGACAGGGGATACGCAGTATTTT.